This T cell receptor (beta chain) was recorded in a study of blood T cell repertoires in COVID-19. V lost 6 bases, J lost 7 bases, and 7 bases stayed unmatched. The CDR3 totals 14 residues. Germline V CDR1 and CDR2: MDHEN, SYDVKM. The data were produced by immunoSEQ multiplex PCR, yet TCRdb's version contains in-frame clones alone and is incomplete. The repertoire holds 98,000 or so clones, approximately 88% seen once, with 2% to 3% in the top ten. The receptor comes from a human donor in a cohort sampled during active COVID-19. Sequencing was done on a sample of peripheral blood. The chain recombines TRBV28 with TRBJ1-4, with 8 bases that match TRBD1. As DNA, the CDR3 is TGTGCCAGCAGCCGGACAGGGTGGGGTGAAAAACTGTTTTTT. Protein sequence: CASSRTGWGEKLFF.